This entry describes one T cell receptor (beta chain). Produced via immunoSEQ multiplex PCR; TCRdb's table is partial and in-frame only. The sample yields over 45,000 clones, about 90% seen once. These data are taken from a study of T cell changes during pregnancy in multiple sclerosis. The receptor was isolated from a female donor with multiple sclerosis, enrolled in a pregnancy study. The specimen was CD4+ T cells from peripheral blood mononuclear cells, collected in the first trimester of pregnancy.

CDR3 region: CASSSGRQGAIGELFF. The CDR3 coding sequence is TGTGCCAGCAGCTCAGGGAGACAGGGGGCGATCGGGGAGCTGTTTTTT. The genes are TRBV7-3 and TRBJ2-2, with 10 positions matching TRBD1. The junction had 9 bases not matched to a gene; V was cut back by 4 bases and J by 7 bases. In germline, CDR1 is SGHTA, CDR2 FQGTGA. The CDR3 is made up of 16 amino acids.